The 19 T cell receptor beta chains below were found in one sample sequenced in a study of response to subunit inactivated influenza vaccine. Via MiXCR, TCRdb re-called the RT-PCR reads, giving one row per CDR3 protein. The profile shows 450,000 to 600,000 distinct CDR3 sequences, 7.6% of them singletons. The material was PBMCs from blood, obtained around 2 years after vaccination. The source of these receptors is a man aged 45-69 years who received an inactivated influenza vaccine.

This clonotype was observed at least ten times. This sequence joins TRBV27 and TRBJ1-2; 7 bases are shared with TRBD1. The germline gives CDR1 MNHEY, CDR2 SMNVEV (reference sequence). CDR3 length equals 13 residues. J lost 4 bases, V lost 5 bases, and 4 bases had no gene match. The CDR3 region is CASSIRQGYGYTF. Here the CDR3 DNA reads TGTGCCAGCAGTATACGACAGGGCTATGGCTACACCTTC.

A few counts support this clonotype. This chain joins TRBV6-5 and TRBJ2-7; 8 bases line up with TRBD1. The CDR3 runs 15 residues. The V gene end was trimmed by 1 base and the J gene end by 5 bases; junction bases not matched to a gene: 7. CDR1 is MNHEY and CDR2 is SVGAGI in the germline V gene. CDR3 in DNA: TGTGCCAGCAGTTACTTTGGACAGGGCATCAACGAGCAGTACTTC. This codes for CASSYFGQGINEQYF.

As concerns this clonotype: A much larger clone differs from this one at a single base, so this may be a read error. This chain connects TRBV5-1 to TRBJ2-3; TRBD1 agrees at 7 bases. The CDR3 consists of 16 residues. Germline assignment: CDR1 SGHRS and CDR2 YFSETQ. CDR3 sequence (DNA): TGCTCCAGCAGGAGAGAAGGGGGCCGGGGCACAGATACGCAGTATTTT. This encodes CSSRREGGRGTDTQYF.

This clonotype showed up many times. The V call is TRBV9, the J call TRBJ2-2; perhaps TRBD1 as D (6 bases). The V end lost 0 bases, the J end lost 6 bases, and 12 bases lay between the germline ends. From germline, CDR1 is SGDLS and CDR2 YYNGEE. CDR3 length equals 15 residues. The CDR3 reads CASSVGTVIPGELFF. The CDR3 region has the DNA TGTGCCAGCAGCGTAGGGACAGTCATTCCCGGGGAGCTGTTTTTT.

In its sample, this clonotype was seen a few times. This rearrangement joins TRBV15 to TRBJ1-5; 9 nucleotides align to TRBD1. J was trimmed by 7 bases and V by 3 bases; bases with no gene match: 7. The CDR3 has 15 amino acids. Germline V gene sequence: CDR1 LNHNV, CDR2 YYDKDF (reference sequence). Written as DNA, the CDR3 is TGTGCCACCAGCAGGGACAGGGGTTCGGGACAGCCCCAGCATTTT. Its protein product is CATSRDRGSGQPQHF. The full variable domain, its missing parts supplied by reference TRBV15 and TRBJ1-5, is DAMVIQNPRYQVTQFGKPVTLSCSQTLNHNVMYWYQQKSSQAPKLLFHYYDKDFNNEADTPDNFQSRRPNTSFCFLDIRSPGLGDTAMYLCATSRDRGSGQPQHFGDGTRLSIL.

This clonotype was observed a few times. The chain employs TRBV7-2 and TRBJ2-7; D may be TRBD1 (5 bases). V was cut by 1 base and J by 2 bases, with 12 bases left in between. The germline V gene encodes CDR1 SGHTA and CDR2 FQGNSA. This CDR3 has 15 amino acids. As DNA, the CDR3 is TGTGCCAGCAGCTTAGGCTGGGGCGCCGCCTACGAGCAGTACTTC. It codes for CASSLGWGAAYEQYF. Supplemented by reference TRBV7-2 and TRBJ2-7, the full variable domain reads GAGVSQSPSNKVTEKGKDVELRCDPISGHTALYWYRQSLGQGLEFLIYFQGNSAPDKSGLPSDRFSAERTGGSVSTLTIQRTQQEDSAVYLCASSLGWGAAYEQYFGPGTRLTVT.

To note about this clonotype: A junction end diverges from the germline sequence, so it may reflect a read error. V usage is TRBV7-7 and J usage is TRBJ2-1, with no clear D. This CDR3 comprises 13 residues. The germline gives CDR1 SSHAT, CDR2 FNYEAQ (reference sequence). Written as DNA, the CDR3 is TGTGCTAGCAGCAATGGGATATACAATGAGCAGTTCTTC. This codes for CASSNGIYNEQFF.

This clonotype was found a few times. At one boundary the junction diverges from the germline segment, which might be a read error. The chain carries TRBV5-1 and TRBJ2-7, with 12 nucleotides matching TRBD1. Germline-derived CDR1 and CDR2 are SGHRS and YFSETQ. The CDR3 extends over 13 amino acids. The CDR3 region has the DNA TGCGCCAGCAGCCCAGGGGGACAGGGGGCGACTACATTC. Protein sequence: CASSPGGQGATTF.

There are many counts of this clonotype. J is TRBJ2-2 and V is TRBV28, with 7 nucleotides matching TRBD1. The CDR3 extends over 15 amino acids. Germline CDR1 MDHEN, CDR2 SYDVKM. The junction had 10 bases not matched to a gene; V was cut back by 6 bases and J by 6 bases. The CDR3 region has the DNA TGTGCCAGCAGCAAGATGACAGGGTTGTCCGGGGAGCTGTTTTTT. Amino acid sequence: CASSKMTGLSGELFF.

CDR3 DNA: TGTGCCAGCAGCCGCTTCGGGGGCGCTTCTGGCACAGATACGCAGTATTTT. This sequence encodes CASSRFGGASGTDTQYF. The chain combines TRBV7-3 with TRBJ2-3; perhaps D is TRBD1 or TRBD2 (6 bases each). Per germline, CDR1 SGHTA and CDR2 FQGTGA. V was shortened by 5 bases and J by 1 base, with 19 bases between the two germline ends. This CDR3 contains 17 residues.

The chain's CDR3 is CSATDGSNQPQHF. The CDR3 region has the DNA TGCAGTGCTACGGACGGTAGCAATCAGCCCCAGCATTTT. The chain combines TRBV20-1 with TRBJ1-5, with D uncertain. The germline gives CDR1 DFQATT, CDR2 SNEGSKA (reference sequence). V was clipped by 4 bases and J by 0 bases, with 7 bases between them. CDR3 size: 13 residues.

This clonotype was seen at least ten times. This chain uses TRBV5-1 with TRBJ2-7; 12 positions match TRBD2. Germline V gene data show CDR1 as SGHRS and CDR2 as YFSETQ. The CDR3 totals 13 residues. Trimming cost V 3 bases and J 6 bases; bases outside gene matches: 1. CDR3 in amino acids: CASSWTSGTEQYF. Written as DNA, the CDR3 is TGCGCCAGCAGCTGGACTAGCGGGACCGAGCAGTACTTC.

There are many counts of this clonotype. The chain carries TRBV29-1 and TRBJ2-2; TRBD1 is a possible D gene (5 bases). The CDR3 is made up of 13 amino acids. CDR1 is SQVTM, CDR2 ANQGSEA, per germline. V lost 6 bases and J lost 0, with 8 bases in between. The CDR3 DNA reads TGCAGCGTCCAACAGGCGAACACCGGGGAGCTGTTTTTT. Translation: CSVQQANTGELFF.

This clonotype was seen many times. The rearrangement uses TRBV29-1 and TRBJ2-1, with 14 bases lining up with TRBD2. Losses at the gene ends were 5 bases for V and 6 bases for J; bases not matched to a gene: 6. The CDR3 sequence is 15 residues long. Per the germline V gene, CDR1 is SQVTM and CDR2 is ANQGSEA. CDR3 region: CSVSTGTSGGNEQFF. The CDR3 nucleotides read TGCAGCGTTTCTACAGGGACTAGCGGGGGCAATGAGCAGTTCTTC.

This clonotype was observed many times. The gene calls are TRBV11-2 and TRBJ2-7; no reliable D call. The CDR3 totals 15 residues. CDR1 and CDR2 from the germline V gene are SGHAT and FQNNGV. Deletions cut 0 bases from V and 0 bases from J, with 9 bases between. The CDR3 sequence: CASSLEGSSSYEQYF. As DNA, the CDR3 is TGTGCCAGCAGCTTAGAAGGCAGTTCCTCCTACGAGCAGTACTTC.

The gene calls are TRBV20-1 and TRBJ2-1; 16 bases fit TRBD2. The CDR3 loop spans 15 amino acids. Germline-derived CDR1 and CDR2 are DFQATT and SNEGSKA (reference sequence). V lost 6 bases to trimming and J lost 8 bases; unmatched junction nucleotides: 7. The CDR3 DNA follows: TGCAGTGCCTCGGGGACTAGCGGGAGGGCGTATGAGCAGTTCTTC. Protein: CSASGTSGRAYEQFF.

The CDR3 DNA sequence: TGTGCCAGCAGTTACAATCAATTCGGGGGTGAGACCCAGTACTTC. This translates into CASSYNQFGGETQYF. The chain uses TRBV6-5 and TRBJ2-5, with a tentative D call TRBD2 (6 bases). V lost 2 bases to trimming and J lost 5 bases, with 15 bases between them. CDR1 is MNHEY and CDR2 is SVGAGI in the germline V gene. There are 15 residues in the CDR3.

The sample holds many counts of this clonotype. The chain combines TRBV20-1 with TRBJ1-2, with 8 bases lining up with TRBD1. CDR3 length: 13 residues. The V gene's germline CDR1 is DFQATT and CDR2 SNEGSKA (reference sequence). The V and J ends lost 5 bases and 4 bases, in that order; junction bases with no gene match: 6. CDR3 region: CSALIGQGYGYTF. DNA of the CDR3: TGCAGTGCTCTTATCGGACAGGGCTATGGCTACACCTTC.

This clonotype was seen more than once but under ten times. The chain links TRBV15 to TRBJ2-5, with D tentatively TRBD2 (5 bases). The CDR3 has 15 residues. V was clipped by 8 bases and J by 5 bases, with 21 bases between them. Germline V CDR1 and CDR2: LNHNV, YYDKDF (reference sequence). The CDR3 coding sequence is TGTGCCACCCGCCCCGGGATCTTAATAGGGGAGACCCAGTACTTC. Translated, it gives CATRPGILIGETQYF.